This TCR beta chain was identified during a study of human T cells and chemical hapten exposure. A single record per CDR3 protein comes from TCRdb applying MiXCR to the RACE reads. The data show under 100,000 distinct CDR3 sequences, with about an eighth seen just once and approximately 3.3% held by the top ten. The germline V gene encodes CDR1 SGHTA and CDR2 FQGNSA. The ends lost 5 bases at V and 4 bases at J; junction bases unmatched: 8. The CDR3 runs to 15 residues. Time point specified: patch test 2, 6 weeks after DPC sensitization. Stated treatment: therapeutic diphenylcyclopropenone sensitization with weekly scalp DPC.

The chain combines TRBV7-2 with TRBJ1-2; 9 bases agree with TRBD1. The sequencing here drew on whole blood, taken in connection with sensitization to the hapten diphenylcyclopropenone (DPC). This TCR came from a woman in her forties with alopecia areata. Some clones in this sample may be carry-over from other donors' samples. CDR3 protein: CASSPGQGKGYGYTF. The CDR3, as DNA: TGTGCCAGCAGCCCAGGACAGGGGAAGGGCTATGGCTACACCTTC.